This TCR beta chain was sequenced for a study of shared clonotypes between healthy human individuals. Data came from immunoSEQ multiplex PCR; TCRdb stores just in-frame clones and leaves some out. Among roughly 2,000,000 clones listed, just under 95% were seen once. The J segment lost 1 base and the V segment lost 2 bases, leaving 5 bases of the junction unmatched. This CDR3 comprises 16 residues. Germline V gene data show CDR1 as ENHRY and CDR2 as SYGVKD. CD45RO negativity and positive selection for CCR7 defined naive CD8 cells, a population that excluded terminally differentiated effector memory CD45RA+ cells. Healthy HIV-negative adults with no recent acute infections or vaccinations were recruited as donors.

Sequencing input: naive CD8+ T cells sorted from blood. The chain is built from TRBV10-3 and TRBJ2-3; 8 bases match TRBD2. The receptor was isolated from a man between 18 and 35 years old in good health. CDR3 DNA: TGTGCCATCAGTGAGACGGGGGGGGAGGGCACAGATACGCAGTATTTT. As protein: CAISETGGEGTDTQYF.